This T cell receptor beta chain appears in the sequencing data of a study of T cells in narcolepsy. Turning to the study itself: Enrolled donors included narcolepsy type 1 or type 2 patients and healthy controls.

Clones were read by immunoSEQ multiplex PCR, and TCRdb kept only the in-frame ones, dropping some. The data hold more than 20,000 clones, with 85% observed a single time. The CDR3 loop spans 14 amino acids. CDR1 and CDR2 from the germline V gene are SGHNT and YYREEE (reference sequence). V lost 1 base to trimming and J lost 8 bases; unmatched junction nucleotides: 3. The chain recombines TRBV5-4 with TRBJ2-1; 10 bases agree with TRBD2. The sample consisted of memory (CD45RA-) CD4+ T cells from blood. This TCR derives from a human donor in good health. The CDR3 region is CASSLTGTSDEQFF. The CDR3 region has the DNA TGTGCCAGCAGCTTGACCGGGACTAGCGATGAGCAGTTCTTC.